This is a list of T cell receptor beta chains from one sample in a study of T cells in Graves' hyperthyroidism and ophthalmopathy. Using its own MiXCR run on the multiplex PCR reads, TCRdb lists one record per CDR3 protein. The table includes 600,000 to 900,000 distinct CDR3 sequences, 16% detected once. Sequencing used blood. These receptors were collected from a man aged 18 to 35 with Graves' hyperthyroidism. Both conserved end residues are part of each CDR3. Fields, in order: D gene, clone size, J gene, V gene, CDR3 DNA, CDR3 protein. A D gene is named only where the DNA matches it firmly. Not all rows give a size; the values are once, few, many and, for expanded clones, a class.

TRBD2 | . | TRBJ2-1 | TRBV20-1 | TGCAGTGCTACCCCGACGACTAGCCTGGGTGAGCAGTTCTTC | CSATPTTSLGEQFF
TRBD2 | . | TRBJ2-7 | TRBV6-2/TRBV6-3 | TGTGCCAGCAGGGCGGGAGACTTCTACGAGCAGTACTTC | CASRAGDFYEQYF
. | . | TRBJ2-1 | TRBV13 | TGTGCCAGCAGCTATTGGGGCTCGGGGTACGAGCAGTTCTTC | CASSYWGSGYEQFF
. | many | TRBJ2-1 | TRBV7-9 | TGTGCCAGCAGACCTAGGATTAAAGATGAGCAGTTCTTC | CASRPRIKDEQFF
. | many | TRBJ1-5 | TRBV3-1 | TGTGCCAGCAGCCAAGACTCGGTCCCACAGCCCCAGCATTTT | CASSQDSVPQPQHF
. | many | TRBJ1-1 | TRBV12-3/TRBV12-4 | TGTGCCAGCAGTTTTCGCTTCCCAGGGTCGCGAACTGAAGCTTTCTTT | CASSFRFPGSRTEAFF
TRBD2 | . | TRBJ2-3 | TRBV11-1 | TGTGCCAGCAGCTCGACTAGCGGGAGGACCCATCAGTATTTT | CASSSTSGRTHQYF
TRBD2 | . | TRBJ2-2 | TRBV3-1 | TGTGCCAGCAGCCGACTAGCGGGATTCCTCAAGAACACCGGGGAGCTGTTTTTT | CASSRLAGFLKNTGELFF
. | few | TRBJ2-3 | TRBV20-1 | TGCAGTACTAGAGATGGCGGGTTAGATACGCAGTATTTT | CSTRDGGLDTQYF
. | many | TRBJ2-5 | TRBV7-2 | TGTGCCAGCAGCTCCTCACGGGGGGCAGAGACCCAGTACTTC | CASSSSRGAETQYF
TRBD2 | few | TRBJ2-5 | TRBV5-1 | TGCGCCAGCAGCCTGACTAGCGGGACACGCAAGGGGGAGACCCAGTACTTC | CASSLTSGTRKGETQYF
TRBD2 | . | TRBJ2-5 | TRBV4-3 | TGCGCCAGCAGCCAAGCCTCTAGCGGGAGGGCCGCGGAGACCCAGTACTTC | CASSQASSGRAAETQYF
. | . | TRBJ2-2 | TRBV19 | TGTGCCAGTAGTACCAGTGGAGGGGGACGGGTCACCGGGGAGCTGTTTTTT | CASSTSGGGRVTGELFF
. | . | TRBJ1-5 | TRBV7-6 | TGTGCCAGCAGCCCCTTTCAGGGCATGGGCAATCAGCCCCAGCATTTT | CASSPFQGMGNQPQHF
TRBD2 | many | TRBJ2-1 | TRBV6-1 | TGTGCCAGCAGTTCCGGGACTAGCGGGAGAAATGAGCAGTTCTTC | CASSSGTSGRNEQFF
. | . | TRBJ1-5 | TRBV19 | TGTGCCAGTGGGGTGGGGGGCTATAGCAATCAGCCCCAGCATTTT | CASGVGGYSNQPQHF
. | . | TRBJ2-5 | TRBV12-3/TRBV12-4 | TGTGCCAGCAGTTCACCGCCGGCCGAACAGGGATTAGAGACCCAGTACTTC | CASSSPPAEQGLETQYF
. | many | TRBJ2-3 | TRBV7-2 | TGTGCCAGCAGCTTACAGCGGGGCACAGATACGCAGTATTTT | CASSLQRGTDTQYF
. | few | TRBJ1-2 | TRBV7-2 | TGTGCCAGCAGCTTAGTGGGGGGGAGCTATGGCTACACCTTC | CASSLVGGSYGYTF
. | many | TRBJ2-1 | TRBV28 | TGTGCCAGCAGTTTAAGCGCTGAGCAGTTCTTC | CASSLSAEQFF
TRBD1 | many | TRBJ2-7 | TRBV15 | TGTGCCACCGGTGAGGGACAGCGATACGTGCAGTACTTC | CATGEGQRYVQYF
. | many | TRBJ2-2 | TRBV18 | TGTGCCAGCTCACCAAGAAGGGACGGGGAGCTGTTTTTT | CASSPRRDGELFF
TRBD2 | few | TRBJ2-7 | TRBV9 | TGTGCCAGCAGCACCCGACTAGCGGGAGTACACGAGCAGTACTTC | CASSTRLAGVHEQYF
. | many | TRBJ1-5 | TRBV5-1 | TGCGCCAGCAGCTTGCAAGGGTTTAGCAATCAGCCCCAGCATTTT | CASSLQGFSNQPQHF
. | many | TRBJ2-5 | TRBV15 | TGTGCCACCAGCAGAGATCCCCAAGAGACCCAGTACTTC | CATSRDPQETQYF
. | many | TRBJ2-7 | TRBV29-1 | TGCAGCGTATACGATGGAGAGCAGTACTTC | CSVYDGEQYF
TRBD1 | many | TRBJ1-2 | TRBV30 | TGTGCCTGGAGACAGGGGGCTCCTGATGGCTACACCTTC | CAWRQGAPDGYTF
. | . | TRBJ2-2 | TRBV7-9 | TGTGCCAGCGCGAAAAGGGGGGATTCCGGGGAGCTGTTTTTT | CASAKRGDSGELFF
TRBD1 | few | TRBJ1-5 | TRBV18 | TGTGCCAGCTCACCCGACAGGGGCGAGGTTCAGCCCCAGCATTTT | CASSPDRGEVQPQHF
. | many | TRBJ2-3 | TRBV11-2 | TGTGCCAGCAGCCTCGGCCGGGAAGATACGCAGTATTTT | CASSLGREDTQYF
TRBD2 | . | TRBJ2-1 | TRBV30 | TGTGCCTGGACCCAGCGGGGGCCCTACAATGAGCAGTTCTTC | CAWTQRGPYNEQFF
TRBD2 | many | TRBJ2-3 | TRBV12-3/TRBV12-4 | TGTGCCAGCAGTTGGACTAGCGGGAGACAAGATACGCAGTATTTT | CASSWTSGRQDTQYF
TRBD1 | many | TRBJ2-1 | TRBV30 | TGTGCCTGGAGTCGGACAGGGGCCTACAATGAGCAGTTCTTC | CAWSRTGAYNEQFF
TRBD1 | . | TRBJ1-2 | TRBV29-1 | TGCAGCGCCGAAAGAGCGGGACAGGGTATTTATGGCTACACCTTC | CSAERAGQGIYGYTF
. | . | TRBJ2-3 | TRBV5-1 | TGCGCCAGCAGCTTGGAAGCTAGCTCCGATACGCAGTATTTT | CASSLEASSDTQYF
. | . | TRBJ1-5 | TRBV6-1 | TGTGCCAGCGGAAATAAGGGGATGGGCCGGACGGCCCAGCATTTT | CASGNKGMGRTAQHF
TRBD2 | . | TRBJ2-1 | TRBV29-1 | TGCAGCGTTGAAAGGACTAGCGGGGGTTACAATGAGCAGTTCTTC | CSVERTSGGYNEQFF
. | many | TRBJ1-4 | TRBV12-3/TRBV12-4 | TGTGCCAGCAGTTTCAACTGGCCCTTAATGGGGGAAAAACTGTTTTTT | CASSFNWPLMGEKLFF
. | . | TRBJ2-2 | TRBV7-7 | TGTGCCAGCAGCTTAGATTTGGTTGGCGGGGAGCTGTTTTTT | CASSLDLVGGELFF
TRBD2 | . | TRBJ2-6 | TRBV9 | TGTGCCAGCAGCGTAGCCCCGGGGGGCTCTGGGGCCAACGTCCTGACTTTC | CASSVAPGGSGANVLTF
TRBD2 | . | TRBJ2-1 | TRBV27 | TGTGCCAGCAGTCGGAAACCGGGACTAGCGGATAATGAGCAGTTCTTC | CASSRKPGLADNEQFF
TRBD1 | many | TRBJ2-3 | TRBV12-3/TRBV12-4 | TGTGCCAGCACCCCGACAGGGGTATGGCCAGATACGCAGTATTTT | CASTPTGVWPDTQYF
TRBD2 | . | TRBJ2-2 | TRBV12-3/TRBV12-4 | TGTGCCAGCGGCGCCCGGGGGGGAGTGGGCACCGGGGAGCTGTTTTTT | CASGARGGVGTGELFF
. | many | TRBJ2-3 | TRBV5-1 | TGCGCCAGCAGCTTGCTCTATCCAGGCACAGATACGCAGTATTTT | CASSLLYPGTDTQYF
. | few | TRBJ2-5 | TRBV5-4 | TGTGCCAGCAGCCGTCTGCACCCCGGGCCTGCATTAGCAGAGACCCAGTACTTC | CASSRLHPGPALAETQYF
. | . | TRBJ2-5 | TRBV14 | TGTGCCAGCAGCCAATGGTCCCAAGAGACCCAGTACTTC | CASSQWSQETQYF
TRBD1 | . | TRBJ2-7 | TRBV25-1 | TGTGCCAGCAGTCATGGCCAAGGACAGGTAATCTACGAGCAGTACTTC | CASSHGQGQVIYEQYF
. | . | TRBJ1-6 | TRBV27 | TGTGCCAGCAGTTTGAGGCGTCGGTCGTCACCCCTCCACTTT | CASSLRRRSSPLHF
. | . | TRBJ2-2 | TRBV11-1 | TGTGCCAGCAGCTTAGCGATGTCCAACCTCGGGGAGCTGTTTTTT | CASSLAMSNLGELFF
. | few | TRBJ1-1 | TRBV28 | TGTGCCAGCAGTTTATCGATTAGCAGGGGCAATAGGCGGACTGAAGCTTTCTTT | CASSLSISRGNRRTEAFF
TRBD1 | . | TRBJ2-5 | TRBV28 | TGTGCCAGCAGCACAGGGGGAATAGAGACCCAGTACTTC | CASSTGGIETQYF
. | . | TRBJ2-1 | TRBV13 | TGTGCCAGCAGCCCCTGGGTCGGGGGGCAGTTCTTC | CASSPWVGGQFF
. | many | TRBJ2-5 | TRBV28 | TGTGCCAGCAGTTTGGGGGCAGGGTTGTCCCAAGAGACCCAGTACTTC | CASSLGAGLSQETQYF
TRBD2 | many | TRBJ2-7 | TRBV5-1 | TGCGCCAGCAGCTCGGGACTAGCGGTCTACGAGCAGTACTTC | CASSSGLAVYEQYF
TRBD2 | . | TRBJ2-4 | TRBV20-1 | TGCAGTGCTAACTGGCGGGGGTCCAAAAACATTCAGTACTTC | CSANWRGSKNIQYF